This T cell receptor beta chain came from a study of shared clonotypes between healthy human individuals. Method: immunoSEQ multiplex PCR; TCRdb's copy keeps in-frame clones and lacks some. The table lists 2 million to 3 million clones, approximately 93% of them singletons. About this clone itself: Its antigen is not identified.

The CDR3 contains 13 residues. V lost 2 bases to trimming and J lost 1 base, with 8 bases between them. In germline, CDR1 is GTSNPN, CDR2 SVGIG (reference sequence). Overall study findings and caveats: Non-shared clonotypes were found to have lower generation probabilities than the clonotypes that were shared by all four of the sorted-subset donors. Naive subsets tended to show greater estimated richness than memory subsets.

This receptor was taken from a young man in good health. Some clones in this sample may be carry-over from other donors' samples. The chain uses TRBV30 and TRBJ2-5; D unclear. Sequenced input: naive CD4+ T cells from PBMCs. Subset reported: CD45RA+ positively selected. The CDR3 DNA reads TGTGCCTGGAGTTACCAGGTCCAAGAGACCCAGTACTTC. Translation gives CAWSYQVQETQYF.